The following is a T cell receptor beta chain sequence with its context. This sample was included in a study of T cells in localized non-small cell lung cancer. The protocol was immunoSEQ multiplex PCR, while the TCRdb copy is restricted to in-frame clones and leaves out a portion. The profile shows about 11,000 clones, roughly four fifths of them singletons. The CDR3 consists of 15 residues. V was trimmed by 6 bases and J by 5 bases, leaving 16 bases between them. Germline values: CDR1 SGHAT, CDR2 FQNNGV. This clonotype was obtained from a female donor older than 55 with stage II lung adenocarcinoma. The chain couples TRBV11-2 to TRBJ2-2, with unresolved D. Sequenced here: peripheral blood mononuclear cells, sampled before any cancer treatment. For the CDR3, the DNA is TGTGCCAGCAGGATCCTAGGGTCTATGACCGGGGAGCTGTTTTTT. It encodes CASRILGSMTGELFF.